The 5 T cell receptor beta chains below come from one sample, sequenced in a study of spatial heterogeneity in lung cancer. As for time point: blood at routine non-recurrence follow-up after resection. In each case, whole RNA from tumor, nontumor lung or frozen PBMC was sequenced unsorted. TCRdb re-called the 5' RACE reads through MiXCR, storing one row per CDR3 protein. The sample shows around 110,000 distinct CDR3 sequences, 12% of them seen only once. The sequencing used PBMCs, collected at follow-up. These receptors came from a male donor with early-stage non-small cell lung cancer.

In its sample, this clonotype was seen many times. The chain employs TRBV12-3 or TRBV12-4 and TRBJ2-3; 10 bases line up with TRBD2. The CDR3 consists of 17 residues. With 3 bases clipped from V and 0 bases from J, the junction kept 6 bases outside the gene matches. CDR3 DNA sequence: TGTGCCAGCAGTTTGTGGCTAGCGGGGGCTAGCACAGATACGCAGTATTTT. Encoded protein: CASSLWLAGASTDTQYF.

The V and J genes are TRBV30 and TRBJ2-5; the match to TRBD1 covers 8 bases. This CDR3 is 14 amino acids long. V shed 1 base and J 4 bases; nucleotides not matched to a gene: 5. The germline gives CDR1 GTSNPN, CDR2 SVGIG (reference sequence). As DNA, the CDR3 is TGTGCCTGGAGTGAGACAGGGGTTCCAGAGACCCAGTACTTC. Translating gives CAWSETGVPETQYF.

This clonotype was observed a handful of times. The V call is TRBV7-9, the J call TRBJ2-1; D may correspond to TRBD1 or TRBD2 (6 bases each). This CDR3 has 13 residues. Germline V gives CDR1 SEHNR, CDR2 FQNEAQ (reference sequence). The V gene lost 7 bases and the J gene lost 5 bases, with 12 bases spanning the gap. The CDR3 bases are TGTGCCAGCATTGGGGGGCTGGACAATGAGCAGTTCTTC. Its translation is CASIGGLDNEQFF.

This rearrangement joins TRBV20-1 to TRBJ2-3, with TRBD2 matching 12 bases. Germline CDR1 DFQATT, CDR2 SNEGSKA (reference sequence). Losses at the gene ends were 6 bases for V and 0 bases for J; bases not matched to a gene: 10. The CDR3 totals 17 residues. The CDR3 spells CSASGLAGLSSTDTQYF. For the CDR3, the DNA is TGCAGTGCAAGTGGACTAGCGGGGCTCTCTAGCACAGATACGCAGTATTTT.

The gene calls are TRBV12-5 and TRBJ2-2; TRBD1 matches 7 bases. The CDR3 length is 16 residues. Germline CDR1 and CDR2: LGHNT and FRNRAP. V lost 5 bases to trimming and J lost 1 base; unmatched junction nucleotides: 7. In DNA form, the CDR3 reads TGTGCTAGTGGTACGGGACAGACTCTGAACACCGGGGAGCTGTTTTTT. Its translation is CASGTGQTLNTGELFF.